The rows below give T cell receptor beta chains drawn from one sample of a study of T-cell reconstitution after alpha-beta-depleted transplantation in children. TCRdb re-derived calls from the PCR reads in MiXCR, one entry per CDR3 protein. In the table there are a few hundred thousand distinct CDR3 sequences, roughly 13% of which are singletons. The source material was PBMCs, mostly from graft donor cells, sampled 360 days after TCRalphabeta/CD19-depleted stem cell transplant. These receptors all come from a male patient younger than 18 who had a stem cell transplant for acute myeloid leukemia, so the T cells may come from the graft donor. Each CDR3 is given with its conserved first and last residue. D genes are given only for firm matches. Where a row states a size, it is once, few, many or the class of an expanded clone; other rows omit it.

>NA|TRBJ1-1|few|TRBV7-8
TGTGCCAGCAGCTTGTTGCGACAGCCTCATGAAGCTTTCTTT
CASSLLRQPHEAFF
>TRBD1|TRBJ2-3|many|TRBV29-1
TGCAGCGTCATTAGACAGGGCACCATCGATACGCAGTATTTT
CSVIRQGTIDTQYF
>NA|TRBJ2-1|many|TRBV25-1
TGTGCCAGCAGTGATCCTGGGGCGCTCTATGAGCAGTTCTTC
CASSDPGALYEQFF
>NA|TRBJ2-2|many|TRBV6-2/TRBV6-3
TGTGCCAGCAGTTTACGGAGGGACGGGGAGCTGTTTTTT
CASSLRRDGELFF
>NA|TRBJ2-1|NA|TRBV20-1
TGCAGTGCCGCCTCGGGACTCCTCATGAGGAATGAGCAGTTCTTC
CSAASGLLMRNEQFF
>TRBD2|TRBJ2-1|NA|TRBV20-1
TGCAGTGCCTTACTTCTAGCGGGAGAAAGTGCTTATAGGGACAATGAGCAGTTCTTC
CSALLLAGESAYRDNEQFF
>TRBD1|TRBJ2-7|few|TRBV20-1
TGCAGTGCTAGGAGGAGCCCGACAGGGGGGGGCTACGAGCAGTACTTC
CSARRSPTGGGYEQYF
>TRBD1|TRBJ2-2|NA|TRBV12-3/TRBV12-4
TGTGCCAGCAGATTCCGGGACAGGGGGGCCGGGGAGCTGTTTTTT
CASRFRDRGAGELFF
>TRBD1|TRBJ1-2|NA|TRBV5-1
TGCGCCAGCACGAGCGTCAGGGGGAACTATGGCTACACCTTC
CASTSVRGNYGYTF
>NA|TRBJ2-1|few|TRBV27
TGTGCCAGCAGTTTAGTATTCGGTTTTTCCTACAATGAGCAGTTCTTC
CASSLVFGFSYNEQFF
>NA|TRBJ1-3|NA|TRBV9
TGTGCCAGCAGCCCCTGGGGAAACACCATATATTTT
CASSPWGNTIYF
>NA|TRBJ1-2|few|TRBV4-2
TGTGCCAGCAGCTGGGATAGACTCGCTCTGGATGGCTACACCTTC
CASSWDRLALDGYTF
>NA|TRBJ2-3|NA|TRBV11-2
TGTGCCAGCAAAAACAGGATTCCTTCTAGCACAGATACGCAGTATTTT
CASKNRIPSSTDTQYF
>NA|TRBJ2-5|NA|TRBV5-6
TGTGCCAGCAGCTTGGGTCCGAGGCGCGGGCACCTGGACGTACTGGAGACCCAGTACTTC
CASSLGPRRGHLDVLETQYF
>TRBD2|TRBJ2-1|few|TRBV12-3/TRBV12-4
TGTGCCAGCAGTCCGAGGACTAGCGGGAGGGTTAATGAGCAGTTCTTC
CASSPRTSGRVNEQFF
>NA|TRBJ2-5|few|TRBV4-2
TGTGCCAGCAGCCCAAGGGCCGGGTCCTGGTGGCAAGAGACCCAGTACTTC
CASSPRAGSWWQETQYF
>NA|TRBJ2-1|NA|TRBV7-8
TGTGCCAGCAGCTTTGACGAAGTGGCGGGGTACAATGAGCAGTTCTTC
CASSFDEVAGYNEQFF
>NA|TRBJ1-5|many|TRBV5-8
TGTGCCAGCAGCTTTGGAGGGGCTCAGCCCCAGCATTTT
CASSFGGAQPQHF
>NA|TRBJ2-4|NA|TRBV19
TGTGCCAGTAGCCTTCCCCGCAACATTCAGTACTTC
CASSLPRNIQYF
>TRBD2|TRBJ2-7|NA|TRBV12-3/TRBV12-4
TGTGCCAGCAGTTTAGGGGGGGGTGTGCAGTACTTC
CASSLGGGVQYF
>NA|TRBJ2-7|NA|TRBV4-3
TGCGCCAGCAGCCGGGGAGTCGGGGGTTCCTACGAGCAGTACTTC
CASSRGVGGSYEQYF
>TRBD2|TRBJ2-1|many|TRBV11-3
TGTGCCAGCAGCTTTAGGACTAGCGGCTACAATGAGCAGTTCTTC
CASSFRTSGYNEQFF
>NA|TRBJ2-1|few|TRBV20-1
TGCAGTGCTAGGATCCCCTACAATGAGCAGTTCTTC
CSARIPYNEQFF
>NA|TRBJ1-1|NA|TRBV9
TGTGCCAGCAGCGCAACAGGGTGGGGATTAACTGAAGCTTTCTTT
CASSATGWGLTEAFF
>NA|TRBJ2-5|NA|TRBV4-3
TGCGCCAGCAGCCAAGGACTGACTCAAGAGACCCAGTACTTC
CASSQGLTQETQYF
>NA|TRBJ2-1|few|TRBV28
TGTGCCAGCTCCTCACCTTGGGGGAGAGGCGACAATGAGCAGTTCTTC
CASSSPWGRGDNEQFF
>TRBD2|TRBJ2-7|few|TRBV28
TGTGCCAGCAGGCGGGGGACCTACGAGCAGTACTTC
CASRRGTYEQYF
>NA|TRBJ1-2|many|TRBV12-3/TRBV12-4
TGTGCCAGCCAGCGGGGCCTTAACTATGGCTACACCTTC
CASQRGLNYGYTF
>NA|TRBJ2-6|many|TRBV28
TGTGCCAGCACCCCACAGGGATTGACATTCTCTGGGGCCAACGTCCTGACTTTC
CASTPQGLTFSGANVLTF
>NA|TRBJ1-1|NA|TRBV15
TGTGCCACCAGCAGAGATACAACGGATGGAACTGAAGCTTTCTTT
CATSRDTTDGTEAFF
>TRBD2|TRBJ2-3|many|TRBV4-3
TGCGCCAGCAGCCAAGATAGCGGGAGGGCCGCAGATACGCAGTATTTT
CASSQDSGRAADTQYF
>TRBD2|TRBJ2-1|many|TRBV7-3
TGTGCCAGCAGCTTAACGGGGGTAGCGGGAAGCCCCGGCTCCTACAATGAGCAGTTCTTC
CASSLTGVAGSPGSYNEQFF
>NA|TRBJ1-1|few|TRBV10-3
TGTGCCATCAGTACCTCCTACGGGGTTGACACTGAAGCTTTCTTT
CAISTSYGVDTEAFF
>TRBD2|TRBJ2-7|NA|TRBV2
TGTGCCAGCAGTGCTAGGGAGGGCCACGAGCAGTACTTC
CASSAREGHEQYF
>NA|TRBJ2-3|few|TRBV5-6
TGTGCCAGCAGCTTGCGGTCCCCTAGCACAGATACGCAGTATTTT
CASSLRSPSTDTQYF
>TRBD2|TRBJ2-7|few|TRBV20-1
TGCAGTGCTAGGGGACTAGCGGGAACTTCCAACGAGCAGTACTTC
CSARGLAGTSNEQYF
>TRBD2|TRBJ2-4|NA|TRBV6-2/TRBV6-3
TGTGCCAGCAGTCCACCGGGACTAGCGGCCATTCAGTACTTC
CASSPPGLAAIQYF
>NA|TRBJ2-5|NA|TRBV20-1
TGCAGTGCTATTAACATAGCCCGCGAGACCCAGTACTTC
CSAINIARETQYF
>TRBD1|TRBJ1-5|NA|TRBV25-1
TGTGCCAGCATTGAGACAGGGGGGAATCAGCCCCAGCATTTT
CASIETGGNQPQHF
>NA|TRBJ1-4|few|TRBV28
TGTGCCAGCAGTCTTTCAGGGGTGCGTGAAAAACTGTTTTTT
CASSLSGVREKLFF
>NA|TRBJ2-5|NA|TRBV6-4
TGTGCCAGCAGTCCCAACGGGCAGGCCGAAGGGGAGACCCAGTACTTC
CASSPNGQAEGETQYF
>NA|TRBJ2-3|NA|TRBV20-1
TGCAGTGCTAGAGATCTCGGCACAGATACGCAGTATTTT
CSARDLGTDTQYF
>TRBD1|TRBJ2-5|few|TRBV6-4
TGTGCCAGCAGTGAAGCAGGGGGCGTGGGAGAGACCCAGTACTTC
CASSEAGGVGETQYF
>TRBD1|TRBJ2-7|many|TRBV12-3/TRBV12-4
TGTGCCAGCAGTTTAGCTGGACAGGGACCATACGAGCAGTACTTC
CASSLAGQGPYEQYF
>NA|TRBJ1-2|few|TRBV7-2
TGTGCCAGCAGGTTTTTGAGGAGCTCCCTAGACTATGGCTACACCTTC
CASRFLRSSLDYGYTF
>TRBD2|TRBJ2-7|NA|TRBV14
TGTGCCAGCAGCCTTCGACTAGCGGGGGCCCGGGTGGGCGAGCAGTACTTC
CASSLRLAGARVGEQYF
>TRBD2|TRBJ2-5|few|TRBV18
TGTGCCAGCTATAGGACTACCTTCGGGGAGGGAGAGACCCAGTACTTC
CASYRTTFGEGETQYF
>TRBD1|TRBJ2-7|few|TRBV29-1
TGCAGCGTTTCTACGGACAGGGCCTACGAGCAGTACTTC
CSVSTDRAYEQYF
>TRBD2|TRBJ2-2|NA|TRBV27
TGTGCCAGCAGTTTATCGCCTAGCGGGCCGAACACCGGGGAGCTGTTTTTT
CASSLSPSGPNTGELFF
>NA|TRBJ2-3|NA|TRBV20-1
TGCAGTGCACAACTTAGCGGCACAGATACGCAGTATTTT
CSAQLSGTDTQYF
>TRBD1|TRBJ1-6|NA|TRBV7-2
TGTGCCAGCAGCCCGGGACAGGGGCCCTATAATTCACCCCTCCACTTT
CASSPGQGPYNSPLHF
>TRBD2|TRBJ2-1|NA|TRBV20-1
TGCAGTGCTCTCGGGACTAGCGGGAGCCCCACCTACAATGAGCAGTTCTTC
CSALGTSGSPTYNEQFF
>NA|TRBJ2-3|few|TRBV7-6
TGTGCCAGCAGCTTAAAGATGGGGGCAGGCCACGGGACAGATACGCAGTATTTT
CASSLKMGAGHGTDTQYF
>TRBD2|TRBJ2-3|once|TRBV4-2
TGTGCCAGCAGCCAAGGACTAGCGGGAATGACAGATACGCAGTATTTT
CASSQGLAGMTDTQYF
>NA|TRBJ2-7|NA|TRBV3-1
TGTGCCAGCAGCCAGGAAACAGGGCGGCCCTACGAGCAGTACTTC
CASSQETGRPYEQYF
>TRBD2|TRBJ2-5|NA|TRBV20-1
TGCAGTGCTCCGACTAGCGGGCCTGGGGTCTTGGGGGTGTACCAAGAGACCCAGTACTTC
CSAPTSGPGVLGVYQETQYF
>NA|TRBJ2-3|NA|TRBV4-2
TGTGCCAGCAGCCAAACCTGGCGGGTTAGCACAGATACGCAGTATTTT
CASSQTWRVSTDTQYF
>TRBD2|TRBJ2-1|many|TRBV7-9
TGTGCCAGCAGCTTAATTTGGGGGGGAAATGAGCAGTTCTTC
CASSLIWGGNEQFF
>TRBD2|TRBJ2-3|NA|TRBV20-1
TGCAGTGCTATTAAGATAGCGGGACCCACAGATACGCAGTATTTT
CSAIKIAGPTDTQYF